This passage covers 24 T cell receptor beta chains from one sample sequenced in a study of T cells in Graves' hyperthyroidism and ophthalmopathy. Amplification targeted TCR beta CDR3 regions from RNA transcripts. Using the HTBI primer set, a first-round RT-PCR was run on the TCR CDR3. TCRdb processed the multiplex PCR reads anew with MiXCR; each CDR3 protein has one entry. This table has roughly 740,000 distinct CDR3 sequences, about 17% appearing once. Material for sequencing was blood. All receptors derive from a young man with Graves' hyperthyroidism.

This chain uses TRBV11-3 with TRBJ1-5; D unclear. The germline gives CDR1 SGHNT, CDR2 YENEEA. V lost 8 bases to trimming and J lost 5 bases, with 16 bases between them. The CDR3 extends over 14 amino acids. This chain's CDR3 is CASFNGGYDQPQHF. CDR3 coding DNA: TGTGCCAGCTTTAACGGAGGGTACGATCAGCCCCAGCATTTT.

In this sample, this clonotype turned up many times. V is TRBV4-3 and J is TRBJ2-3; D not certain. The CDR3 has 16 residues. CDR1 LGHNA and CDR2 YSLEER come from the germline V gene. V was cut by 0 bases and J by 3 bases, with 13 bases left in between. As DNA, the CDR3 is TGCGCCAGCAGCCAAGAACTCCAAATGGGGACAGATACGCAGTATTTT. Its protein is CASSQELQMGTDTQYF.

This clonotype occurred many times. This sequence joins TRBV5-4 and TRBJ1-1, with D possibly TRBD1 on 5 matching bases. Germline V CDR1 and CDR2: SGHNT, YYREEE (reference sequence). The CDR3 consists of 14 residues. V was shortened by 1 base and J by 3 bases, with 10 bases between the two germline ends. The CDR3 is CASSLTVGDTEAFF. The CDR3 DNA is TGTGCCAGCAGCTTGACGGTAGGGGACACTGAAGCTTTCTTT.

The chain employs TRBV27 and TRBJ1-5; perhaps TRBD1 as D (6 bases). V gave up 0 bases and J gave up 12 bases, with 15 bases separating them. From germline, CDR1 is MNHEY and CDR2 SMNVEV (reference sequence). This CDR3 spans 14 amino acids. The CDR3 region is CASSLSRTEGSQHF. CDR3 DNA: TGTGCCAGCAGTTTATCACGGACAGAAGGTAGCCAGCATTTT.

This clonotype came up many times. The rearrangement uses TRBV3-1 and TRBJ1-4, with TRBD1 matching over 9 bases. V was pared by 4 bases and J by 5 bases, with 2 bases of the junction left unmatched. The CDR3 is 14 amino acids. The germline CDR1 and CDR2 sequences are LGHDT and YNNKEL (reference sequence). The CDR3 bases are TGTGCCAGCAGCCGGACAGGGGAAAATGAAAAACTGTTTTTT. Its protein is CASSRTGENEKLFF.

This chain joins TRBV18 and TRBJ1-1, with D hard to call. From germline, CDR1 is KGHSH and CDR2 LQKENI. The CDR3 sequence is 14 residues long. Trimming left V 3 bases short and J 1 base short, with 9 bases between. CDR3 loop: CASSPYDGNTEAFF. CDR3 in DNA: TGTGCCAGCTCACCCTACGACGGGAACACTGAAGCTTTCTTT.

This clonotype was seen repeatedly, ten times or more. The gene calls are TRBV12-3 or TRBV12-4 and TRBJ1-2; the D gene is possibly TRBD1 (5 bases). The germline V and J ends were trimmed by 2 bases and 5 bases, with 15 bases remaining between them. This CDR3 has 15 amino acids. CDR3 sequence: CASSLRPGTEYGYTF. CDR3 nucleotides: TGTGCCAGCAGTTTACGGCCCGGGACCGAATATGGCTACACCTTC.

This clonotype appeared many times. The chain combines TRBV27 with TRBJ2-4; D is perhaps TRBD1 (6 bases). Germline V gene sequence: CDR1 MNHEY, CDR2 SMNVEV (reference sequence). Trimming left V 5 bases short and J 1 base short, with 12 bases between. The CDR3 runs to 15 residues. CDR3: CASSPGQGAKNIQYF. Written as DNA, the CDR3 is TGTGCCAGCAGTCCCGGGCAGGGGGCCAAAAACATTCAGTACTTC.

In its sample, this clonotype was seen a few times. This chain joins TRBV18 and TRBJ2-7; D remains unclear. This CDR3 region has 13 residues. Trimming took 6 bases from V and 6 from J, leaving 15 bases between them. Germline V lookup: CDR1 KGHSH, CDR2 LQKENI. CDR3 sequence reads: CASSGPQASEQYF. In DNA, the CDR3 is TGTGCCAGCTCCGGACCCCAAGCTAGCGAGCAGTACTTC.

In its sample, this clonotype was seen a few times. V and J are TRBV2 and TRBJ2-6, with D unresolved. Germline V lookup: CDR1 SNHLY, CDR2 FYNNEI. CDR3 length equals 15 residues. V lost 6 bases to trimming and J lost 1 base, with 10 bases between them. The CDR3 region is CASSPFRSGANVLTF. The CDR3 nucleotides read TGTGCCAGCAGCCCCTTCAGGTCTGGGGCCAACGTCCTGACTTTC. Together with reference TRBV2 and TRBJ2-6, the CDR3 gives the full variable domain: EPEVTQTPSHQVTQMGQEVILRCVPISNHLYFYWYRQILGQKVEFLVSFYNNEISEKSEIFDDQFSVERPDGSNFTLKIRSTKLEDSAMYFCASSPFRSGANVLTFGAGSRLTVL.

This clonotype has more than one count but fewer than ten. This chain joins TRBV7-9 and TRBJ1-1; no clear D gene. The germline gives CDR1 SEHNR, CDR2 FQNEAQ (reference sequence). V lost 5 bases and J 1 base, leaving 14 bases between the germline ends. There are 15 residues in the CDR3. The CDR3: CASSPLIGRNTEAFF. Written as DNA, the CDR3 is TGTGCCAGCAGCCCCTTAATTGGTAGGAACACTGAAGCTTTCTTT.

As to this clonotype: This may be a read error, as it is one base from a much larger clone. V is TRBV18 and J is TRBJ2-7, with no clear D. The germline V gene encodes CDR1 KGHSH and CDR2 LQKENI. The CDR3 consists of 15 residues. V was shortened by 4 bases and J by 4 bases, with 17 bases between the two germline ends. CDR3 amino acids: CASSHSFPAQYEQYF. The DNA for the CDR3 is TGTGCCAGCTCACACTCGTTTCCAGCCCAATACGAGCAGTACTTC.

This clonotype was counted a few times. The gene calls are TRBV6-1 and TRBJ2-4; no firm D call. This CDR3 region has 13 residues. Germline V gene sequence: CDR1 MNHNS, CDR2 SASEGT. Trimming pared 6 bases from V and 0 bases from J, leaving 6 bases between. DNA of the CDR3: TGTGCCAGCAGGGTCCTAGCCAAAAACATTCAGTACTTC. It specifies CASRVLAKNIQYF.

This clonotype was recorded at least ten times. The CDR3 bases are TGCAGTGCTAGAGATAGTCGGTCAGGGGGGCCCTACGAGCAGTACTTC. This encodes CSARDSRSGGPYEQYF. The rearrangement joins TRBV20-1 to TRBJ2-7; perhaps TRBD1 as D (7 bases). There are 16 residues in the CDR3. The germline V and J ends were trimmed by 0 bases and 2 bases, with 17 bases remaining between them. Per germline, CDR1 DFQATT and CDR2 SNEGSKA (reference sequence).

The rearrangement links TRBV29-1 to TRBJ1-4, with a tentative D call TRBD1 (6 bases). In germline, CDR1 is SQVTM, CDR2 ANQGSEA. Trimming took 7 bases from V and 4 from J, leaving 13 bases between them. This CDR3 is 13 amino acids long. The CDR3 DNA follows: TGCAGCGCCGAGGGGGGAAGTAATGAAAAACTGTTTTTT. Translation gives CSAEGGSNEKLFF. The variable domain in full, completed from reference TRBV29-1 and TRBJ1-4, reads SAVISQKPSRDICQRGTSLTIQCQVDSQVTMMFWYRQQPGQSLTLIATANQGSEATYESGFVIDKFPISRPNLTFSTLTVSNMSPEDSSIYLCSAEGGSNEKLFFGSGTQLSVL.

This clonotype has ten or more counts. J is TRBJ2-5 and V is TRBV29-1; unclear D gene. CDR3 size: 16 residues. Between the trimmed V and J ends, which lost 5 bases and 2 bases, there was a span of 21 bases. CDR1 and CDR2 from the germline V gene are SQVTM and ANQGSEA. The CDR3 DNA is TGCAGCGTTCTCTCCCCCACACACACGGGTCAAGAGACCCAGTACTTC. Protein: CSVLSPTHTGQETQYF.

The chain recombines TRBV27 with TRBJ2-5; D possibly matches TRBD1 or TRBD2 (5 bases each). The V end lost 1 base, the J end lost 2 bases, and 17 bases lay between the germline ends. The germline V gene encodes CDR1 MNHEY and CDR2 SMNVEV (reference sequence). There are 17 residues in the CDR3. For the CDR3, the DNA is TGTGCCAGCAGTTTATTACGACGGGACCCCCGACAAGAGACCCAGTACTTC. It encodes CASSLLRRDPRQETQYF.

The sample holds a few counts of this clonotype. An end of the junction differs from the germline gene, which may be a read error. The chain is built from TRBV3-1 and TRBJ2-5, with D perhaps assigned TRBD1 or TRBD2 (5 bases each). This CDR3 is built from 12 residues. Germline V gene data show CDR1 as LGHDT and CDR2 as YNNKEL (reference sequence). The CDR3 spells CASSQDRRDPHF. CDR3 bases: TGTGCCAGCAGCCAAGATAGAAGGGACCCGCACTTC.

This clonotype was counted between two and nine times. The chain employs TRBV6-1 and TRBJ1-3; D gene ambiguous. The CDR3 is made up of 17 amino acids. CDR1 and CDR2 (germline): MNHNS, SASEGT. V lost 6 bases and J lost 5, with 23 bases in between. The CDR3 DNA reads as TGTGCCAGCAGACCCCTCAAGACGGGCCGAAAACGAAACACCATATATTTT. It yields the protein CASRPLKTGRKRNTIYF.

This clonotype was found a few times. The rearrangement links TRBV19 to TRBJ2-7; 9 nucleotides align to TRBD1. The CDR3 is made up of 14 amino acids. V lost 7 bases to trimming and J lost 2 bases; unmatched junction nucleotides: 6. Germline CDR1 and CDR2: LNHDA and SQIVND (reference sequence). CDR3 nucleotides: TGTGCCAGTACGGCCGGGACAGGGACCTACGAGCAGTACTTC. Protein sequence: CASTAGTGTYEQYF.

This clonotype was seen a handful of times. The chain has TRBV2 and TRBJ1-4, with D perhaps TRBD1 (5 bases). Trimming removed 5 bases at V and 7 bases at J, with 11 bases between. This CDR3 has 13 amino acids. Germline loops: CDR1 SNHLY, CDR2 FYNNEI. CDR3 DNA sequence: TGTGCCAGCAGTTCGGGGCCGAGTGAAAAACTGTTTTTT. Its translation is CASSSGPSEKLFF.

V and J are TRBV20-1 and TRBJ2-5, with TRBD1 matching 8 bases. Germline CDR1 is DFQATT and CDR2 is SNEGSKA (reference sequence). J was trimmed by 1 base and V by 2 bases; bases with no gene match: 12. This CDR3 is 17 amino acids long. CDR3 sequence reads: CSARLRTGSPVQETQYF. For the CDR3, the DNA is TGCAGTGCTAGACTCCGGACAGGGAGCCCCGTCCAAGAGACCCAGTACTTC.

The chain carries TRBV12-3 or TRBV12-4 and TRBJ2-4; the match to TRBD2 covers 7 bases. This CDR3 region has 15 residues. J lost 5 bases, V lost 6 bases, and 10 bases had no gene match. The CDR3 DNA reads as TGTGCCAGCAGACGGGACTATCTTTCGGAAAACATTCAGTACTTC. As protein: CASRRDYLSENIQYF.

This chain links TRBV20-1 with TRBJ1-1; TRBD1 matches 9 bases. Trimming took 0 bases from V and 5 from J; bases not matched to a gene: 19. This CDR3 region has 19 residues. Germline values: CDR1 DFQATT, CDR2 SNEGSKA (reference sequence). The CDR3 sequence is CSARDFQTGGKVVWTEAFF. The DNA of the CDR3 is TGCAGTGCTAGAGATTTTCAGACAGGGGGTAAAGTCGTGTGGACTGAAGCTTTCTTT.